This is a list of T cell receptor beta chains from one sample in a study of blood T cell repertoires in COVID-19. Profiling relied on immunoSEQ multiplex PCR, and the TCRdb table lists in-frame clones only, not all of them. The sample shows more than 150,000 clones, about nine tenths of them seen only once. The specimen was peripheral blood. The receptors were gathered from a man between 65 and 80 years old with active or convalescent COVID-19. Each CDR3 is given with its conserved first and last residue. Each record gives: D gene, V gene, CDR3 length, J gene, clone size, CDR3 protein, CDR3 DNA. The D gene is left open where the match is weak. Only part of the rows carry a size: once, few, many, or a class if the clone is expanded.

TRBD1	TRBV7-2	14	TRBJ1-2	-	CASSLGGQPYGYTF	TGTGCCAGCAGCTTAGGGGGACAGCCCTATGGCTACACCTTC
TRBD1	TRBV18	17	TRBJ2-2	-	CASSPPQGTGRTGELFF	TGTGCCAGCTCACCACCTCAGGGGACAGGACGCACCGGGGAGCTGTTTTTT
TRBD1	TRBV3-1/TRBV3-2	15	TRBJ1-5	-	CASSPYRDRNQPQHF	TGTGCCAGCAGCCCGTACCGGGACAGAAATCAGCCCCAGCATTTT
TRBD2	TRBV5-5	14	TRBJ2-7	-	CASSHEGLNYEQYF	TGTGCCAGCAGCCATGAGGGACTAAACTACGAGCAGTACTTC
TRBD1	TRBV2	13	TRBJ2-7	-	CASMRQGGYEQYF	TGTGCCAGCATGCGACAGGGCGGCTACGAGCAGTACTTC
TRBD1	TRBV2	14	TRBJ2-7	-	CASSVTGTGTEQYF	TGTGCCAGCAGTGTCACCGGGACAGGCACCGAGCAGTACTTC
TRBD1	TRBV14	16	TRBJ2-7	-	CASSPLTGGPSYEQYF	TGTGCCAGCAGCCCCCTGACAGGGGGCCCCTCCTACGAGCAGTACTTC
-	TRBV5-1	15	TRBJ1-5	-	CASSPGWGGNQPQHF	TGCGCCAGCAGCCCGGGCTGGGGGGGGAATCAGCCCCAGCATTTT
-	TRBV5-4	13	TRBJ2-1	-	CASSPRDYNEQFF	TGTGCCAGCAGCCCCCGGGACTACAATGAGCAGTTCTTC
TRBD1	TRBV6-5	14	TRBJ1-6	-	CASSYGQGGSPLHF	TGTGCCAGCAGTTACGGACAGGGGGGTTCACCCCTCCACTTT
TRBD2	TRBV19	17	TRBJ2-1	once	CASSIVLAGVKVNEQFF	TGTGCCAGTAGTATCGTCCTAGCGGGAGTGAAGGTGAATGAGCAGTTCTTC
-	TRBV27	12	TRBJ1-5	few	CASSSYNQPQHF	TGTGCCAGCAGTTCCTACAATCAGCCCCAGCATTTT
-	TRBV7-2	14	TRBJ1-6	-	CASSPRVLDSPLHF	TGTGCCAGCAGCCCCAGGGTCTTGGATTCACCCCTCCACTTT
TRBD2	TRBV5-4	15	TRBJ2-1	once	CASSLSGTTPHEQFF	TGTGCCAGCAGCTTGAGCGGGACCACCCCCCATGAGCAGTTCTTC
TRBD2	TRBV6-2/TRBV6-3	15	TRBJ2-7	-	CASSPLAGPPHEQYF	TGTGCCAGCAGCCCACTAGCGGGACCTCCCCACGAGCAGTACTTC
TRBD2	TRBV9	16	TRBJ2-1	-	CASSEYGRRVGNEQFF	TGTGCCAGCAGCGAATACGGGAGGAGGGTTGGCAATGAGCAGTTCTTC
-	TRBV10-1	15	TRBJ2-3	once	CASSESAGFTDTQYF	TGCGCCAGCAGTGAGTCGGCAGGCTTCACAGATACGCAGTATTTT
-	TRBV6-5	13	TRBJ1-1	-	CASSFPGSAEAFF	TGTGCCAGCAGTTTCCCCGGTAGTGCTGAAGCTTTCTTT
TRBD1	TRBV10-3	13	TRBJ2-7	-	CAISGTGSYEQYF	TGTGCCATCAGTGGGACAGGGTCCTACGAGCAGTACTTC
-	TRBV5-1	11	TRBJ2-1	-	CASSLEHEQFF	TGCGCCAGCAGCTTGGAGCATGAGCAGTTCTTC
TRBD2	TRBV14	13	TRBJ2-5	-	CASSQGLAGVQYF	TGTGCCAGCAGCCAGGGACTAGCGGGAGTCCAGTACTTC
-	TRBV2	12	TRBJ2-1	-	CASSEAPLAFIF	TGTGCCAGCAGTGAAGCGCCACTAGCTTTTATCTTC
TRBD2	TRBV10-3	15	TRBJ2-1	-	CAISESGGGYNEQFF	TGTGCCATCAGTGAGAGTGGCGGGGGCTACAATGAGCAGTTCTTC
TRBD1	TRBV7-2	15	TRBJ2-7	-	CASSASGGRNYEQYF	TGTGCCAGCAGCGCGTCAGGGGGTAGAAACTACGAGCAGTACTTC
TRBD1	TRBV7-9	17	TRBJ2-5	once	CASSSQIMTGGQETQYF	TGTGCCAGCAGCTCCCAGATAATGACAGGGGGCCAAGAGACCCAGTACTTC
-	TRBV10-1	17	TRBJ2-5	-	CASSEFRARDKKETQYF	TGCGCCAGCAGTGAGTTTCGAGCCAGGGACAAAAAAGAGACCCAGTACTTC
-	TRBV30	14	TRBJ1-1	-	CAWSVLQGRAEAFF	TGTGCCTGGAGTGTACTACAGGGAAGGGCTGAAGCTTTCTTT
-	TRBV11-2	14	TRBJ2-5	-	CASSLGGGIETQYF	TGTGCCAGCAGCTTAGGGGGGGGCATAGAGACCCAGTACTTC
TRBD2	TRBV14	14	TRBJ2-3	-	CASSWTSSQDTQYF	TGTGCCAGCAGCTGGACTAGCTCGCAGGATACGCAGTATTTT
TRBD2	TRBV7-9	19	TRBJ2-1	-	CASSPFGLAGVGVGNEQFF	TGTGCCAGCAGCCCGTTCGGACTAGCGGGGGTCGGCGTAGGCAATGAGCAGTTCTTC
-	TRBV19	16	TRBJ2-3	-	CASSRTGQLYSDTQYF	TGTGCCAGTAGTCGGACCGGACAGCTCTATTCAGATACGCAGTATTTT
-	TRBV29-1	11	TRBJ1-2	-	CSAVILGADTF	TGCAGCGCCGTAATCCTAGGGGCGGACACCTTC